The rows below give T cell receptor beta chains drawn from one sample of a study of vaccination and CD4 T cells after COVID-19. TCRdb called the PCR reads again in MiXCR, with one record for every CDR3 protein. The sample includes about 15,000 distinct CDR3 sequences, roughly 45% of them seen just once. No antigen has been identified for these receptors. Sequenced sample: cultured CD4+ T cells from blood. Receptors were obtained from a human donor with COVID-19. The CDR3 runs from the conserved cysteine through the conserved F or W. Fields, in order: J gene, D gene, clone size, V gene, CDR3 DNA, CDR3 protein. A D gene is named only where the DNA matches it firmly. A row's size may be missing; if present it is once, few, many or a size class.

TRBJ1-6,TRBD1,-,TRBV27,TGTGCCAGCAGCCCTTCGCTCCGGGAGGGGGCCCTCTATAATTCACCCCTCCACTTT,CASSPSLREGALYNSPLHF
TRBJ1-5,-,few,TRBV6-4,TGTGCCAGCAGGAGTCGGTATGGCAGGGAGAATCAGCCCCAGCATTTT,CASRSRYGRENQPQHF
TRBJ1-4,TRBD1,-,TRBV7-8,TGTGCCAGCAGCTTAGGTTGGACAGGGACTAATGAAAAACTGTTTTTT,CASSLGWTGTNEKLFF
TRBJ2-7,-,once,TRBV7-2,TGTGCCAGCAGCCCCCAGCGCTACGAGCAGTACTTC,CASSPQRYEQYF
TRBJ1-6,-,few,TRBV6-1,TGTGCCAGCAGTCCCGGGGGTAATTCACCCCTCCACTTT,CASSPGGNSPLHF
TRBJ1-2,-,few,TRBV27,TGTGCCAGCAGTCTCTCCGGTGCCGGTCCTAACTATGGCTACACCTTC,CASSLSGAGPNYGYTF
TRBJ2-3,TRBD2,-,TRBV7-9,TGTGCCAGCAGCTTTTCTGGACTAGCGGGCCGAGATACGCAGTATTTT,CASSFSGLAGRDTQYF
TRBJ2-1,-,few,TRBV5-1,TGCGCCAGCAGCGCATCTACCGGGGACTACAATGAGCAGTTCTTC,CASSASTGDYNEQFF
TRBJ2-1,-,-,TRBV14,TGTGCCAGCAGCCAAATGATGCTAGGCTACAATGAGCAGTTCTTC,CASSQMMLGYNEQFF
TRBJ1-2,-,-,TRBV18,TGTGCCAGCTCACCAGGGGGGAGCAACTATGGCTACACCTTC,CASSPGGSNYGYTF
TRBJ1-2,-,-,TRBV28,TGTGCCAGCAGTTATAGGCCAGAGGTGTACACCTTC,CASSYRPEVYTF
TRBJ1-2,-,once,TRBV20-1,TGCAGTGCTAGAGGGGACGAGATTGGGGGAGTAGGAGGCTACACCTTC,CSARGDEIGGVGGYTF
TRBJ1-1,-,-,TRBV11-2,TGTGCCAGCAGCTTCCTTCTCCGGAACACTGAAGCTTTCTTT,CASSFLLRNTEAFF
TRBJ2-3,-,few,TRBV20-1,TGCAGTGCTAGAAGGGGAGATGGCACAGATACGCAGTATTTT,CSARRGDGTDTQYF
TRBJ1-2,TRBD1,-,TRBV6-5,TGTGCCAGCAGTTACTCCCGGGACAGGGAACGCTATGGCTACACCTTC,CASSYSRDRERYGYTF
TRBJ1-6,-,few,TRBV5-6,TGTGCCAGCAGCTTCTGGGGGAATAATTCACCCCTCCACTTT,CASSFWGNNSPLHF
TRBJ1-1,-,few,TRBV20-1,TGCAGTGCTAGAAGGGGGGGGGATAACACTGAAGCTTTCTTT,CSARRGGDNTEAFF
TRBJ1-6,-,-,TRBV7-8,TGTGCCAGCAGCAAGCGGGGCTTAAATAATTCACCCCTCCACTTT,CASSKRGLNNSPLHF
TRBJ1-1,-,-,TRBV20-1,TGCAGTGCTTGGGACACGCAGAACACTGAAGCTTTCTTT,CSAWDTQNTEAFF
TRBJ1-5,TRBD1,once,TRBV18,TGTGCCAGCTCACGCGGGACAGGGGGCACTAGCAATCAGCCCCAGCATTTT,CASSRGTGGTSNQPQHF
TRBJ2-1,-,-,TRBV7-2,TGTGCCAGCAGCTTAGCGCGGGGTAGCTACAATGAGCAGTTCTTC,CASSLARGSYNEQFF
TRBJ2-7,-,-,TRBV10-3,TGTGCCAGCCGAGGCGGACACAGCTCCTACGAGCAGTACTTC,CASRGGHSSYEQYF
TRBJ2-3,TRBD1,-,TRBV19,TGTGCCAGTAGTATGCAAGTCGCACAGGGGGGCTCAGATACGCAGTATTTT,CASSMQVAQGGSDTQYF
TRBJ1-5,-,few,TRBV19,TGTGCCAGTAGTCCCCGGGACGGCAATCAGCCCCAGCATTTT,CASSPRDGNQPQHF
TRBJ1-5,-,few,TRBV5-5,TGTGCCAGCAGCCCCTGGGGCAATCAGCCCCAGCATTTT,CASSPWGNQPQHF
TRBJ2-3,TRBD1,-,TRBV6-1,TGTGCCAGCAGTAGGACAGGGGTTTACACAGATACGCAGTATTTT,CASSRTGVYTDTQYF
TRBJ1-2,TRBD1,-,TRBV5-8,TGTGCCAGCAGCTTGGCGGGCAGGGGGCGCGATGGCTACACCTTC,CASSLAGRGRDGYTF
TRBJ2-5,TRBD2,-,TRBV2,TGTGCCAGCAGTCGAGCCGGGGGGGACGAGACCCAGTACTTC,CASSRAGGDETQYF
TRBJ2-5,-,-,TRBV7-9,TGTGCCAGCAGCTTTCGACAGGGAGGAGGGGAGACCCAGTACTTC,CASSFRQGGGETQYF
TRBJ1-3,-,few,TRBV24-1,TGTGCCACGCCGGGGGGCTCAGGAAACACCATATATTTT,CATPGGSGNTIYF
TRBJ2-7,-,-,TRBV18,TGTGCCAGCTCACCAACGACGGCTTTCTACGAGCAGTACTTC,CASSPTTAFYEQYF
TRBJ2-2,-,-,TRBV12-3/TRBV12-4,TGTGCCAGCAGTTTAATCCAGGCCGGGGAGCTGTTTTTT,CASSLIQAGELFF
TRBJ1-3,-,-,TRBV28,TGTGCCAGCAGTTTAACATCTGGAAACACCATATATTTT,CASSLTSGNTIYF
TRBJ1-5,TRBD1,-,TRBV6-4,TGTGCCAGCAGAAGCCGACAGGGAGGGAGCAATCAGCCCCAGCATTTT,CASRSRQGGSNQPQHF
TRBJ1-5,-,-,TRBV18,TGTGCCAGCTCACCAGAGGGGCATAGCAATCAGCCCCAGCATTTT,CASSPEGHSNQPQHF
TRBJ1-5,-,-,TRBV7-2,TGTGCCAGCAGCTTAGGGGGCAGCAATCAGCCCCAGCGTTTT,CASSLGGSNQPQRF
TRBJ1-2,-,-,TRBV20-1,TGCAGTGCTAGAGATGTGAAGGGCCCAGTCTACGGCTACACCTTC,CSARDVKGPVYGYTF
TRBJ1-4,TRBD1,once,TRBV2,TGTGCCAGCAGTCCCGGGACAGGGGCCGAAAAACTGTTTTTT,CASSPGTGAEKLFF
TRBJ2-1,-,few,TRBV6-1,TGTGCCAGCAGGGGCTCGAGCTCCTACAATGAGCAGTTCTTC,CASRGSSSYNEQFF
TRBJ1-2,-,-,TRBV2,TGTGCCAGTGAGGGAGACAGCCCTCGCGATGGCTACACCTTC,CASEGDSPRDGYTF
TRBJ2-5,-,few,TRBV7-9,TGTGCCAGCAGCCCAAAAGAGACCCAGTACTTC,CASSPKETQYF
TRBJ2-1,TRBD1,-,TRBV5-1,TGCGCCAGCAGCTCAGACAGGGGAGACAATGAGCAGTTCTTC,CASSSDRGDNEQFF
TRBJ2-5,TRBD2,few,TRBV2,TGTGCCAGCAGTGCGGGGACTAGGCAAGAGACCCAGTACTTC,CASSAGTRQETQYF
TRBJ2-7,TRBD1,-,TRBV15,TGTGCCACCAGCAGAGATTTCCCGGGACAGTTCTACGAGCAGTACTTC,CATSRDFPGQFYEQYF
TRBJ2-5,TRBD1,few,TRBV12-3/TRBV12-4,TGTGCCAGCAGCTCCCTTACGACAGGGGGTGGGGAGACCCAGTACTTC,CASSSLTTGGGETQYF
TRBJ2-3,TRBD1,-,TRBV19,TGTGCCACATCGGACAGGGGATACACAGATACGCAGTATTTT,CATSDRGYTDTQYF
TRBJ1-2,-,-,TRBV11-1,TGTGCCAGCAGCTCCACGGACCTCGGGAATTATGGCTACACCTTC,CASSSTDLGNYGYTF
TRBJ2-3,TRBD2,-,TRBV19,TGTGCCAGTAGTATTTGGACTAGCGTTCAAGATACGCAGTATTTT,CASSIWTSVQDTQYF
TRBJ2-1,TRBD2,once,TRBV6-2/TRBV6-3,TGTGCCAGCTCGTTCTACGGGGGGAATTACAATGAGCAGTTCTTC,CASSFYGGNYNEQFF
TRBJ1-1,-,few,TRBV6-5,TGTGCCAGCAGTTACCCGGACAGCGGAGCTTTCTTT,CASSYPDSGAFF
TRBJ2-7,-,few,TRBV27,TGTGCCAGCGGCAACTCAGGGAGCGCGCACTACGAGCAGTACTTC,CASGNSGSAHYEQYF
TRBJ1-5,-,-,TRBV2,TGTGCCAGCAGTGAAGTACAGGGTGGACAGCCCCAGCATTTT,CASSEVQGGQPQHF
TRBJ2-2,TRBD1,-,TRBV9,TGTGCCAGCAGCCCCGGGGGGACAGGGATCCCCGGGGAGCTGTTTTTT,CASSPGGTGIPGELFF
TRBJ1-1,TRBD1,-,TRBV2,TGTGCCAGCACCGAAGTAGGCAGGGGGATCACTGAAGCTTTCTTT,CASTEVGRGITEAFF
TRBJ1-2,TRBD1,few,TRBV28,TGTGCCAGCGGGGGGACAGGGTTGCACTACACCTTC,CASGGTGLHYTF
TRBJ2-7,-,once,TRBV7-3,TGTGCCAGCAGCTTAAAGAGGGCAGGGAGTGGGTCCGAGCAGTACTTC,CASSLKRAGSGSEQYF
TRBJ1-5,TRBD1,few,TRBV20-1,TGCAGTGCTAGTCCACAGGGGGGCAATCAGCCCCAGCATTTT,CSASPQGGNQPQHF